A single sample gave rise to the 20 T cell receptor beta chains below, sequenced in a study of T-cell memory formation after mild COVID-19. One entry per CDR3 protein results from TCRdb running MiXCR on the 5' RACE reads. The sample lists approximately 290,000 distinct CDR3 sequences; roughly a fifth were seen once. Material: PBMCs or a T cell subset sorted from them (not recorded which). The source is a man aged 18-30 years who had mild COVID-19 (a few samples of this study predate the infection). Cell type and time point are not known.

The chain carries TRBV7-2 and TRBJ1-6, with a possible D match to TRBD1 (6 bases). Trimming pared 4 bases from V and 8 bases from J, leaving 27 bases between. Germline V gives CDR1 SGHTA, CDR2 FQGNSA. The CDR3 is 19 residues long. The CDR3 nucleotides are TGTGCCAGCAGCTCCTCATCACCGAGGGGGTACGTTAATGATTCACCCCTCCACTTT. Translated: CASSSSSPRGYVNDSPLHF.

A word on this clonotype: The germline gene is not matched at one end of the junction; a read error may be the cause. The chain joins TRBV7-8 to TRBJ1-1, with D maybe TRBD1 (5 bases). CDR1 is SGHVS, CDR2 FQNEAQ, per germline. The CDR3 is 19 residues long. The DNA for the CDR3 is TGTTCCAGCAGCCAGAACCAAAGATTGGGGCAGGACATGAACACTGAAGCTTTCTTT. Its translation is CSSSQNQRLGQDMNTEAFF.

CDR3 loop: CASSFQAGGVDNEQFF. CDR3 coding DNA: TGTGCCAGCAGTTTTCAAGCGGGGGGCGTCGACAATGAGCAGTTCTTC. V is TRBV6-2 or TRBV6-3 and J is TRBJ2-1, with 9 bases identical to TRBD2. Trimming at V came to 4 bases and at J to 5 bases, leaving 9 bases not matched to a gene. The CDR3 is 16 residues long. Germline V gives CDR1 MNHEY, CDR2 SVGEGT.

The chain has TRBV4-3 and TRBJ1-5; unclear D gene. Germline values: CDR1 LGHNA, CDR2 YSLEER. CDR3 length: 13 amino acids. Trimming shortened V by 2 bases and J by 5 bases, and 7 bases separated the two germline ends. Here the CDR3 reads CASSQQEDQPQHF. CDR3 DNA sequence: TGCGCCAGCAGCCAACAGGAGGATCAGCCCCAGCATTTT.

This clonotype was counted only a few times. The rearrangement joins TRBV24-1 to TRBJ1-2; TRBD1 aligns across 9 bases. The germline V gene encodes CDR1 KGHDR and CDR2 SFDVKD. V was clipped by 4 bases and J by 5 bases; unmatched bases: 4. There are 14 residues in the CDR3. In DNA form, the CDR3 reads TGTGCCACCAGTGAGACCGGGACAGGGTATGGCTACACCTTC. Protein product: CATSETGTGYGYTF.

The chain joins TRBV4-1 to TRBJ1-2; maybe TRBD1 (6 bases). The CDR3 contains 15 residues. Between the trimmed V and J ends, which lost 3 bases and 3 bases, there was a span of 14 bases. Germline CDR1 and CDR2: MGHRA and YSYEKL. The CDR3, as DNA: TGCGCCAGCAGCCAGCCCCCGGGGGCTTACTATGGCTACACCTTC. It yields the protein CASSQPPGAYYGYTF.

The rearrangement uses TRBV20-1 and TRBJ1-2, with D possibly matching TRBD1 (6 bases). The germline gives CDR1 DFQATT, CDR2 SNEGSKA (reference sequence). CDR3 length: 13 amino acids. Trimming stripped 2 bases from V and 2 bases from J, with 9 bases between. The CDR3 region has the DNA TGCAGTGCTAGACCCACAGGGAACTATGGCTACACCTTC. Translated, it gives CSARPTGNYGYTF.

CDR3: CSASPRTESTYEQYF. Here the CDR3 DNA reads TGCAGTGCTAGTCCCCGGACAGAGAGTACCTACGAGCAGTACTTC. The gene calls are TRBV20-1 and TRBJ2-7; possible D gene TRBD1, 6 bases. Germline V gene sequence: CDR1 DFQATT, CDR2 SNEGSKA (reference sequence). Trimming left V 3 bases short and J 2 bases short, with 17 bases between. The CDR3 has 15 amino acids.

The CDR3 loop is CASSPWSSNQPQHF. Here the CDR3 DNA reads TGTGCCAGCAGTCCATGGTCCAGCAATCAGCCCCAGCATTTT. The rearrangement links TRBV12-3 or TRBV12-4 to TRBJ1-5; D is unresolved. Trimming pared 5 bases from V and 1 base from J, leaving 9 bases between. CDR3 length equals 14 residues.

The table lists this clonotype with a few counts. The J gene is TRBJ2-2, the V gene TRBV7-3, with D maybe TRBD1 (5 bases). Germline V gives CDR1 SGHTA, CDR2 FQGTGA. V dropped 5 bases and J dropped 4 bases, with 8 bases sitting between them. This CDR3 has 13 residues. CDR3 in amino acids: CASSKDITGELFF. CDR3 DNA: TGTGCCAGCAGCAAGGACATCACCGGGGAGCTGTTTTTT.

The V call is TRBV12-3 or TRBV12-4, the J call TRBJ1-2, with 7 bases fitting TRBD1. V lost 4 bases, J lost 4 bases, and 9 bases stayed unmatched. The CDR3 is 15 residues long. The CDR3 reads CASSYNQGQLYGYTF. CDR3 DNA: TGTGCCAGCAGTTATAACCAGGGACAGCTCTATGGCTACACCTTC.

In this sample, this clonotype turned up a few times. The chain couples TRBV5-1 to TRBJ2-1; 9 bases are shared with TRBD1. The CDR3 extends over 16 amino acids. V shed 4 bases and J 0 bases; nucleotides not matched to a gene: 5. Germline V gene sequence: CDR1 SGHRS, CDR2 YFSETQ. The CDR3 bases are TGCGCCAGCAGCGTCTTACAGGGGGCCTCCTACAATGAGCAGTTCTTC. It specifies CASSVLQGASYNEQFF.

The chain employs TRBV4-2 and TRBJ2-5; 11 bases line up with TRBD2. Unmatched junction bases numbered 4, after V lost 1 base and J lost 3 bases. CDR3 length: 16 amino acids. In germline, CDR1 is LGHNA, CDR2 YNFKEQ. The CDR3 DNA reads TGTGCCAGCAGCCAAGTCCTACTAGCGGGGGAAGAGACCCAGTACTTC. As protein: CASSQVLLAGEETQYF.

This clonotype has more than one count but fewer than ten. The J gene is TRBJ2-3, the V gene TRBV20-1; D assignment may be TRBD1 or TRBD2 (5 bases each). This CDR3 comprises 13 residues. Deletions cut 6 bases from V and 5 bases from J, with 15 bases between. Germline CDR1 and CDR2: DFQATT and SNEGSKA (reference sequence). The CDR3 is CSAEDGAGDTQYF. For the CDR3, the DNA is TGCAGTGCAGAGGACGGGGCCGGAGATACGCAGTATTTT.

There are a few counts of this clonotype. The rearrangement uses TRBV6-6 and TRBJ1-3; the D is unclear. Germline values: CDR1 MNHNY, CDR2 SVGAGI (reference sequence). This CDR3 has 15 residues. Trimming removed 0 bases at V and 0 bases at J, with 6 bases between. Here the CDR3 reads CASSYSGSSGNTIYF. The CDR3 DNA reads TGTGCCAGCAGTTACTCCGGCAGCTCTGGAAACACCATATATTTT.

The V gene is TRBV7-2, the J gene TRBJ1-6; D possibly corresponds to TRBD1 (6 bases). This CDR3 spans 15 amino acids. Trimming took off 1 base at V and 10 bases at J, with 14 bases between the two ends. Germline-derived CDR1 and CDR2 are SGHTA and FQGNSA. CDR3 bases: TGTGCCAGCAGCTTAGTAGTGGGGGCGGACTCACCCCTCCACTTT. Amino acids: CASSLVVGADSPLHF.

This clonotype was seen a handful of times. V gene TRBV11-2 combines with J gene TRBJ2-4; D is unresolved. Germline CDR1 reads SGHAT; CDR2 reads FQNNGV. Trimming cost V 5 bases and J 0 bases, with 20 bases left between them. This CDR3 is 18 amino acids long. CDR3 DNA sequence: TGTGCCAGCAGCCCAAGATTAACCGAAGCCCTAGCCAAAAACATTCAGTACTTC. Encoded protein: CASSPRLTEALAKNIQYF.

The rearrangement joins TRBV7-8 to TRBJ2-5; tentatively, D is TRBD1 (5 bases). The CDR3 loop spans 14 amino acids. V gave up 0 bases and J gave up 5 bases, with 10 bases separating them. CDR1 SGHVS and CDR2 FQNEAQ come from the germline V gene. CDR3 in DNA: TGTGCCAGCAGCTTAGCACGAAGGGGCGAGACCCAGTACTTC. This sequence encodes CASSLARRGETQYF.

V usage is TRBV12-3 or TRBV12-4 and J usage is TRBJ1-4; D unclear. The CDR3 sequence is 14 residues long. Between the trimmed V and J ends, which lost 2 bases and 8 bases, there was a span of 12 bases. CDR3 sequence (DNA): TGTGCCAGCAGTTTAATCTCCCTGGGGGAAAAACTGTTTTTT. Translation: CASSLISLGEKLFF.

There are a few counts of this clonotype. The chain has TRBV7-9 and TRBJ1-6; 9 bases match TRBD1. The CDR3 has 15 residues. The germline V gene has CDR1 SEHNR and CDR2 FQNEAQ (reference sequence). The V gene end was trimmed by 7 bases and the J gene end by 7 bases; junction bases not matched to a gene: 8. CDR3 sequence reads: CASTPGDRENSPLHF. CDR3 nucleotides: TGTGCCAGCACCCCCGGGGACAGGGAGAATTCACCCCTCCACTTT.